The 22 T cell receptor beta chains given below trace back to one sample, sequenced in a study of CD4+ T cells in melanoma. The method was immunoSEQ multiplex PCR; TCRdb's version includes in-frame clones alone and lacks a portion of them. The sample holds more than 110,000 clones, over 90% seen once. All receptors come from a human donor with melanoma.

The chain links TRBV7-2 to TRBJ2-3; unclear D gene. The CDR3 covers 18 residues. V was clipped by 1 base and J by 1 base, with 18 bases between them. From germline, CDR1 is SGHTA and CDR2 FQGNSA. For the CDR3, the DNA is TGTGCCAGCAGCTTAGAGGGATTAAGTACCCTTCGCACAGATACGCAGTATTTT. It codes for CASSLEGLSTLRTDTQYF. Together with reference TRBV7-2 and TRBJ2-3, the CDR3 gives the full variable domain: GAGVSQSPSNKVTEKGKDVELRCDPISGHTALYWYRQSLGQGLEFLIYFQGNSAPDKSGLPSDRFSAERTGGSVSTLTIQRTQQEDSAVYLCASSLEGLSTLRTDTQYFGPGTRLTVL.

In nucleotides, the CDR3 is TGTGCCAGCAGTTCCCCTGTGTGGGACAGAACAGATACGCAGTATTTT. Translating gives CASSSPVWDRTDTQYF. The genes are TRBV6-5 and TRBJ2-3, with TRBD1 identical over 7 bases. Germline lookup yields CDR1 MNHEY and CDR2 SVGAGI. This CDR3 has 16 residues. The junction had 10 bases not matched to a gene; V was cut back by 4 bases and J by 3 bases.

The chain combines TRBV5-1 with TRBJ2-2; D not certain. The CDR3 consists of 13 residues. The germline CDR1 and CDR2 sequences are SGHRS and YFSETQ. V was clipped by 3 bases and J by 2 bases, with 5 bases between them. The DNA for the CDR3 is TGCGCCAGCAGCTCCAGTAACACCGGGGAGCTGTTTTTT. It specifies CASSSSNTGELFF.

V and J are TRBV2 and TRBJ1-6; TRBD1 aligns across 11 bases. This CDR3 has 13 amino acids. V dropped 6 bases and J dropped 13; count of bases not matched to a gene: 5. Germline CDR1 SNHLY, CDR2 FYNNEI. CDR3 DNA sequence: TGTGCCAGCAGGGGACAGGGGGTGTGGCCCCTCCACTTT. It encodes CASRGQGVWPLHF.

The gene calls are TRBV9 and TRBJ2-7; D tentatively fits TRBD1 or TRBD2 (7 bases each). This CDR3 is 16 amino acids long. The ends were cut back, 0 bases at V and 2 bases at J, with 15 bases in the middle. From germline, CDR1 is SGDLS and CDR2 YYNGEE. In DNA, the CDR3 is TGTGCCAGCAGCGTAGGGGAGGGGACAGCAACCTACGAGCAGTACTTC. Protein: CASSVGEGTATYEQYF.

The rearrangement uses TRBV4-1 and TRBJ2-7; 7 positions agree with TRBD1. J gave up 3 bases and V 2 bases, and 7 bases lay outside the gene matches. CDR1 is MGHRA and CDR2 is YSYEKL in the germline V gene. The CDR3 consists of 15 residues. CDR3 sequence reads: CASSQTGTEYYEQYF. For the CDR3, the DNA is TGCGCCAGCAGCCAAACCGGGACAGAATACTACGAGCAGTACTTC.

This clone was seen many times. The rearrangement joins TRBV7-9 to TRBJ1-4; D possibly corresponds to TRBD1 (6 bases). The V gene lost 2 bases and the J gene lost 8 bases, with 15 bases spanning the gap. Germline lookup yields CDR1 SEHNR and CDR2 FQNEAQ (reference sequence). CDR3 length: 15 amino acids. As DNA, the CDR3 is TGTGCCAGCAGCTTAACACAGGGTACGAACGAAAAACTGTTTTTT. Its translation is CASSLTQGTNEKLFF.

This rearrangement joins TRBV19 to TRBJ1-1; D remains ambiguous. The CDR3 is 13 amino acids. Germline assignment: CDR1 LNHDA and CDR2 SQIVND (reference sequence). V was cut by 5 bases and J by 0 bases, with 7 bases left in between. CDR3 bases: TGTGCCAGTAGTTATTGGCTGAACACTGAAGCTTTCTTT. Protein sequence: CASSYWLNTEAFF.

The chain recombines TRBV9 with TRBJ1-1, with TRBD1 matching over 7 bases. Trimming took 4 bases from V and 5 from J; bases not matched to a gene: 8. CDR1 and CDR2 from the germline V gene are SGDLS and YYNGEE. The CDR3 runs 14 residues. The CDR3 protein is CASSLGQGGTEAFF. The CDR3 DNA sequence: TGTGCCAGCAGCCTCGGGCAGGGGGGGACTGAAGCTTTCTTT.

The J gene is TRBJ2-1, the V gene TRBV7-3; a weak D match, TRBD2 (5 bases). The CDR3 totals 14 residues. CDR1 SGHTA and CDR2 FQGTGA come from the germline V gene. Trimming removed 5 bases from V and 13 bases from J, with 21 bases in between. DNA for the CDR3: TGTGCCAGCAGCCCAGAGAACAGTGGCCGGGAACAGTTCTTC. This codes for CASSPENSGREQFF.

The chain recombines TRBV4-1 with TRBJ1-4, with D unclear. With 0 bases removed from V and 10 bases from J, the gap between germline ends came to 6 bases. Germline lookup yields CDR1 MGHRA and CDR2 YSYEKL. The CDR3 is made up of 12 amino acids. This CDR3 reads CASSQDEIKLFF. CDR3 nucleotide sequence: TGCGCCAGCAGCCAAGACGAAATAAAACTGTTTTTT.

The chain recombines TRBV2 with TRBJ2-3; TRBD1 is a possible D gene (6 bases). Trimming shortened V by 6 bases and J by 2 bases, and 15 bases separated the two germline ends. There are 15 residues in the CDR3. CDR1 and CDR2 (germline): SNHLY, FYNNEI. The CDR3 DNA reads TGTGCCAGCAGCCCGGGACAACTCTTCACAGATACGCAGTATTTT. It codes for CASSPGQLFTDTQYF.

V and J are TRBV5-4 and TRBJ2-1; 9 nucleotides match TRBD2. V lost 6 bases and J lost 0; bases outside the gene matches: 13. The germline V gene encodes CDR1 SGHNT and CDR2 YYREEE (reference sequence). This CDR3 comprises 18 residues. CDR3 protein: CASTRGSGGFSSYNEQFF. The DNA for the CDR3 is TGTGCCAGCACCCGTGGTAGCGGGGGCTTTAGCTCCTACAATGAGCAGTTCTTC.

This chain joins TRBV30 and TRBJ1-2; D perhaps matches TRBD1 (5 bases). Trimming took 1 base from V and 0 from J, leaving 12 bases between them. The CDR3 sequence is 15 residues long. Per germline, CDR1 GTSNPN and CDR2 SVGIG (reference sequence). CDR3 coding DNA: TGTGCCTGGAGTGACCAGGGCTTGGCTAACTATGGCTACACCTTC. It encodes CAWSDQGLANYGYTF.

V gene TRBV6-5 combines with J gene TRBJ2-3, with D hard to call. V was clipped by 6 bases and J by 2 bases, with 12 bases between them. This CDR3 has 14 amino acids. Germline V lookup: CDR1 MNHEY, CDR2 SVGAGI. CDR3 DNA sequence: TGTGCCAGCAGCCTCGGGCGAACCACAGATACGCAGTATTTT. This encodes CASSLGRTTDTQYF.

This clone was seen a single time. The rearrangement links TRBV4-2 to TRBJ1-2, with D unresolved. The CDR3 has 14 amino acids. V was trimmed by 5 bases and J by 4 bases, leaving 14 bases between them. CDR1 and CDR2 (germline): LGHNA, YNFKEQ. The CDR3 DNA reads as TGTGCCAGCAGCGGGAGGGAGGAACTCTATGGCTACACCTTC. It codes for CASSGREELYGYTF.

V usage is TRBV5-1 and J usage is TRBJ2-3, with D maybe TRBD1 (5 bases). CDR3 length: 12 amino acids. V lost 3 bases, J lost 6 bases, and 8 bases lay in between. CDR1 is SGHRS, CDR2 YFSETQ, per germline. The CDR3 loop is CASSYAGDTQYF. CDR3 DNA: TGCGCCAGCAGCTACGCAGGGGATACGCAGTATTTT.

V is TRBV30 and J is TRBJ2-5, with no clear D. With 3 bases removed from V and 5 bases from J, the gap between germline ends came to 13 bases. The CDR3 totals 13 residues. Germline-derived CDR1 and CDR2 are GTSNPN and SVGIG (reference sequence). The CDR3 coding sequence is TGTGCCTGGAGCCCGGATCAACCGGAGACCCAGTACTTC. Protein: CAWSPDQPETQYF.

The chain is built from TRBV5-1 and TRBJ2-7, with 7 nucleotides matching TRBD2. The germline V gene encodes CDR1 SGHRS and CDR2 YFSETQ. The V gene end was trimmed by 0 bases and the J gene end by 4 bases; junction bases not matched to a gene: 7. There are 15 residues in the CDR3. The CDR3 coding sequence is TGCGCCAGCAGCTTGGACGGGGGGACCTCATACGAGCAGTACTTC. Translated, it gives CASSLDGGTSYEQYF. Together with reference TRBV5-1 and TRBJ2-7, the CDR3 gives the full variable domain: KAGVTQTPRYLIKTRGQQVTLSCSPISGHRSVSWYQQTPGQGLQFLFEYFSETQRNKGNFPGRFSGRQFSNSRSEMNVSTLELGDSALYLCASSLDGGTSYEQYFGPGTRLTVT.

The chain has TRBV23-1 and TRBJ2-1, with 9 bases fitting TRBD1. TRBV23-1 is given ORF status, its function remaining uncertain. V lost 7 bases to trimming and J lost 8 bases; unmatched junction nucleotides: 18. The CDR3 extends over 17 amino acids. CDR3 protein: CASTTDLDRGSTDEQFF. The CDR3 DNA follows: TGCGCCAGCACCACCGACTTAGACAGGGGGTCTACGGATGAGCAGTTCTTC.

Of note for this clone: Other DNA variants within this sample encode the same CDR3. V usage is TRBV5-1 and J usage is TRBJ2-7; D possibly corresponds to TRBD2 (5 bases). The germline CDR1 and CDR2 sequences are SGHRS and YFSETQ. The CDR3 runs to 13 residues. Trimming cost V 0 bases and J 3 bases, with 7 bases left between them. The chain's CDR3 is CASSLAGVYEQYF. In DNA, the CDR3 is TGCGCCAGCAGCTTGGCCGGGGTCTACGAGCAGTACTTC.

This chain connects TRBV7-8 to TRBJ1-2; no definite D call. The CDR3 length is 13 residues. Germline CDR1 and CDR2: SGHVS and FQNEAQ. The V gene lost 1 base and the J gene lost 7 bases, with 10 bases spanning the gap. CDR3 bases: TGTGCCAGCAGCTTAGGTGGGGTAGTTGGCTACACCTTC. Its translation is CASSLGGVVGYTF.